This T cell receptor (beta chain) emerged from a study of graft-versus-host responses after intestinal transplantation. Study information: Every one of the recipients received anti-thymocyte globulin induction and afterwards took tacrolimus and steroids for approximately 3 years.

As to this clone: Its antigen remains unidentified.

Using immunoSEQ multiplex PCR, the repertoire was profiled, and TCRdb retains in-frame clones only, with some absent. Of 130,000 or so clones listed, 85% to 95% are singletons. With V trimmed by 1 base and J by 8 bases, 2 bases remained unmatched. The germline V gene has CDR1 SGHDT and CDR2 YYEEEE. This CDR3 has 13 amino acids. J is TRBJ1-4 and V is TRBV5-6, with 7 bases identical to TRBD1. This receptor was obtained from a human donor who received an intestinal transplant. Source: unstimulated CD4+ T cells sorted from spleen or lymph node cells, taken before intestinal transplant. The CDR3 protein is CASSLSGQEKLFF. The CDR3 coding sequence is TGTGCCAGCAGCTTGTCGGGACAGGAAAAACTGTTTTTT.